One and the same sample provided the 12 T cell receptor beta chains below, sequenced in a study of vaccination and CD4 T cells after COVID-19. No antigen has been assigned to these receptors. Sample treatment: approximately 9-day PBMC culture with coronavirus spike peptide pools or control peptides (ViraFEST assay). It was before the COVID-19 pandemic (2011-2018) that the unexposed donor's CD4+ T cells were collected. The Oncomine TCR Beta short-read assay sequenced DNA from cultured CD4+ T cells. TCRdb fed the PCR reads into MiXCR, producing one record per CDR3 protein. The sample holds more than 6,500 distinct CDR3 sequences, about 36% seen once. The sample was CD4+ T cells from blood, cultured in vitro. Receptors originate from a human donor in good health.

This clonotype was counted between two and nine times. The chain carries TRBV6-1 and TRBJ1-1; 7 bases map to TRBD1. Germline V gene lookup returns CDR1 MNHNS and CDR2 SASEGT. The CDR3 runs 16 residues. Trimming at V came to 5 bases and at J to 0 bases, leaving 9 bases not matched to a gene. CDR3 nucleotide sequence: TGTGCCAGCAGTCCGGAGATTGACAGGGTGAACACTGAAGCTTTCTTT. It encodes CASSPEIDRVNTEAFF.

This clonotype turned up a few times. The chain is built from TRBV19 and TRBJ1-6; maybe TRBD1 (5 bases). The CDR3 has 13 residues. CDR1 and CDR2 (germline): LNHDA, SQIVND (reference sequence). V was clipped by 1 base and J by 10 bases, with 8 bases between them. DNA for the CDR3: TGTGCCAGTAGTATAGGGGGGGACTCACCCCTCCACTTT. The encoded protein is CASSIGGDSPLHF.

This clonotype occurred once. The chain uses TRBV9 and TRBJ1-2; D may be TRBD1 (5 bases). V was clipped by 3 bases and J by 4 bases, with 16 bases between them. This CDR3 spans 15 amino acids. Per the germline V gene, CDR1 is SGDLS and CDR2 is YYNGEE. CDR3 sequence: CASSEGAATPYGYTF. CDR3 DNA: TGTGCCAGCAGCGAAGGGGCGGCGACCCCCTATGGCTACACCTTC. Filled out from reference TRBV9 and TRBJ1-2, the complete variable domain reads DSGVTQTPKHLITATGQRVTLRCSPRSGDLSVYWYQQSLDQGLQFLIQYYNGEERAKGNILERFSAQQFPDLHSELNLSSLELGDSALYFCASSEGAATPYGYTFGSGTRLTVV.

CDR3 residues: CASMSGGIGNEQFF. CDR3 nucleotides: TGTGCCAGCATGTCAGGTGGGATAGGGAATGAGCAGTTCTTC. J is TRBJ2-1 and V is TRBV2; D remains ambiguous. Germline CDR1 is SNHLY and CDR2 is FYNNEI. The CDR3 loop spans 14 amino acids. V was trimmed by 7 bases and J by 7 bases, leaving 17 bases between them.

The genes are TRBV20-1 and TRBJ1-1; D unclear. The germline gives CDR1 DFQATT, CDR2 SNEGSKA (reference sequence). The CDR3 has 8 residues. The CDR3 region is CASGEAFF. Here the CDR3 DNA reads TGCGCCTCAGGTGAAGCTTTCTTT.

The chain carries TRBV6-1 and TRBJ1-5; D is unresolved. Germline V gene data show CDR1 as MNHNS and CDR2 as SASEGT. The CDR3 spans 16 residues. Trimming took off 4 bases at V and 5 bases at J, with 18 bases between the two ends. In nucleotides, the CDR3 is TGTGCCAGCAGTGCTCTTGCAAAGGTGTTCGATCAGCCCCAGCATTTT. Amino acids: CASSALAKVFDQPQHF.

The V gene is TRBV2, the J gene TRBJ1-5; maybe TRBD1 (5 bases). The CDR3 is made up of 15 amino acids. Germline CDR1 reads SNHLY; CDR2 reads FYNNEI. With 1 base removed from V and 6 bases from J, the gap between germline ends came to 13 bases. The CDR3 nucleotides are TGTGCCAGCAGTGAAGTGACAAGTGGGGGTCAGCCCCAGCATTTT. The encoded protein is CASSEVTSGGQPQHF.

The chain has TRBV20-1 and TRBJ1-1; D is perhaps TRBD1 (6 bases). The CDR3 spans 13 residues. V lost 4 bases to trimming and J lost 5 bases, with 14 bases between them. The V gene's germline CDR1 is DFQATT and CDR2 SNEGSKA (reference sequence). CDR3 sequence reads: CSAKQGEETEAFF. CDR3 sequence (DNA): TGCAGTGCTAAACAGGGCGAGGAGACTGAAGCTTTCTTT.

The CDR3 nucleotides are TGTGCCAGCAGTTACTTCTACAGGAGGGACACGAACACTGAAGCTTTCTTT. It specifies CASSYFYRRDTNTEAFF. The rearrangement links TRBV6-5 to TRBJ1-1; perhaps TRBD1 as D (6 bases). The CDR3 extends over 17 amino acids. Trimming removed 1 base at V and 1 base at J, with 16 bases between. Per the germline V gene, CDR1 is MNHEY and CDR2 is SVGAGI.

The V gene is TRBV3-1, the J gene TRBJ1-2; D not resolved. Trimming cost V 1 base and J 8 bases, with 23 bases left between them. Germline CDR1 LGHDT, CDR2 YNNKEL (reference sequence). The CDR3 is made up of 17 amino acids. CDR3 sequence: CASSQGFGPQDAHGYTF. The CDR3 region has the DNA TGTGCCAGCAGCCAAGGTTTTGGACCCCAAGACGCGCACGGCTACACCTTC.

The chain links TRBV20-1 to TRBJ1-4, with D tentatively TRBD1 (5 bases). V was shortened by 5 bases and J by 8 bases, with 18 bases between the two germline ends. CDR3 length: 14 amino acids. Germline loops: CDR1 DFQATT, CDR2 SNEGSKA (reference sequence). The CDR3, as DNA: TGCAGTGCTCCCGAATATGGGGGAAACGAAAAACTGTTTTTT. Its protein is CSAPEYGGNEKLFF.

This clonotype was observed once. V is TRBV12-3 or TRBV12-4 and J is TRBJ2-2, with D perhaps matching TRBD1 (6 bases). There are 14 residues in the CDR3. V lost 5 bases and J 2 bases, leaving 9 bases between the germline ends. This CDR3 is CASSRDTNTGELFF. The CDR3 DNA reads TGTGCCAGCAGTCGGGACACCAACACCGGGGAGCTGTTTTTT.